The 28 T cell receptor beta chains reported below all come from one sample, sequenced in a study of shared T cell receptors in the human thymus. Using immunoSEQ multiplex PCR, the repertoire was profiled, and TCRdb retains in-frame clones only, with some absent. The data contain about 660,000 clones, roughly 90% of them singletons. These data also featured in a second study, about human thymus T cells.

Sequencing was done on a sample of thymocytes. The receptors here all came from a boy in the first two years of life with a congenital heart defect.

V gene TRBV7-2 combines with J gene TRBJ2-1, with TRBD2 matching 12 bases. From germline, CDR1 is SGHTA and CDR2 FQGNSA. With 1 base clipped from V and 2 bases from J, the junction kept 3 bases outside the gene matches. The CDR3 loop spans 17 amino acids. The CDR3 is CASSLGLAGGAYNEQFF. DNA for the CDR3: TGTGCCAGCAGCTTAGGTCTAGCGGGAGGGGCCTACAATGAGCAGTTCTTC.

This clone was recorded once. This CDR3 reads CASKEVPSGRAVYNEQFF. The CDR3 region has the DNA TGTGCCAGCAAGGAGGTTCCTAGCGGGAGGGCCGTCTACAATGAGCAGTTCTTC. J is TRBJ2-1 and V is TRBV28; 12 nucleotides align to TRBD2. The CDR3 has 18 amino acids. CDR1 MDHEN and CDR2 SYDVKM come from the germline V gene. J was trimmed by 3 bases and V by 7 bases; bases with no gene match: 13. Filled out from reference TRBV28 and TRBJ2-1, the complete variable domain reads DVKVTQSSRYLVKRTGEKVFLECVQDMDHENMFWYRQDPGLGLRLIYFSYDVKMKEKGDIPEGYSVSREKKERFSLILESASTNQTSMYLCASKEVPSGRAVYNEQFFGPGTRLTVL.

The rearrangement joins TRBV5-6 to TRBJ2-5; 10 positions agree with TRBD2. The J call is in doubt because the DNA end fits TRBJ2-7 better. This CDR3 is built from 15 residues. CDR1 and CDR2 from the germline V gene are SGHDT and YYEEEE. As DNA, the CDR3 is TGTGCCAGCAGCTTGGGACTAGCGGGCCACTACGAGCAGTACTTC. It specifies CASSLGLAGHYEQYF.

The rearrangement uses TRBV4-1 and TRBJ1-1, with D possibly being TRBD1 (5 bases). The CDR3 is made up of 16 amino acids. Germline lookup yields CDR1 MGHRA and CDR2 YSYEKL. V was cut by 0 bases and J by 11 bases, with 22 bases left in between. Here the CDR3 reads CASSQDQEGRLSEAFF. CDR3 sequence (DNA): TGCGCCAGCAGCCAAGATCAGGAGGGACGCCTTTCGGAGGCTTTCTTT.

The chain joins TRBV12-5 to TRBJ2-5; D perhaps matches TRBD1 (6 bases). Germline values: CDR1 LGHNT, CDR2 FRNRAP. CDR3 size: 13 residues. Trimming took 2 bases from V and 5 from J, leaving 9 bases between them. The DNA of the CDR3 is TGTGCTAGTGGTTTGCAGGGGCGGGAGACCCAGTACTTC. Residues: CASGLQGRETQYF.

CDR3 sequence (DNA): TGCGCCAGAGCGACAGGGAATGAGCAGTTCTTC. Encoded protein: CARATGNEQFF. This rearrangement joins TRBV5-1 to TRBJ2-1; 7 bases agree with TRBD1. CDR1 SGHRS and CDR2 YFSETQ come from the germline V gene. This CDR3 is built from 11 residues. J gave up 7 bases and V 8 bases, and 3 bases lay outside the gene matches. Combining the CDR3 with reference TRBV5-1 and TRBJ2-1 gives the whole variable domain KAGVTQTPRYLIKTRGQQVTLSCSPISGHRSVSWYQQTPGQGLQFLFEYFSETQRNKGNFPGRFSGRQFSNSRSEMNVSTLELGDSALYLCARATGNEQFFGPGTRLTVL.

The CDR3 loop is CASGLVQGAANTGELFF. The CDR3 nucleotides are TGTGCTAGTGGTTTGGTACAGGGGGCCGCGAACACCGGGGAGCTGTTTTTT. This chain joins TRBV12-5 and TRBJ2-2; 9 bases align to TRBD1. V was clipped by 0 bases and J by 0 bases; unmatched bases: 2. Germline V gene lookup returns CDR1 LGHNT and CDR2 FRNRAP. CDR3 length: 17 amino acids.

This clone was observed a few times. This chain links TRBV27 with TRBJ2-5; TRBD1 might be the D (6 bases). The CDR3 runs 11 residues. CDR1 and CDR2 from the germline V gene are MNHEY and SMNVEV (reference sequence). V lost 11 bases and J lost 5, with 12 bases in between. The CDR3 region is CAVQGRETQYF. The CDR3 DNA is TGTGCCGTACAGGGTCGGGAGACCCAGTACTTC.

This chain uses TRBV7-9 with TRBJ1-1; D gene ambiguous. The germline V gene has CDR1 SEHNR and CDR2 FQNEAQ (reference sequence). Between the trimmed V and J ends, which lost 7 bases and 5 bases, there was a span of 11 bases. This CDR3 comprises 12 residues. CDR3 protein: CASKRARTEAFF. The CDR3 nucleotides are TGTGCCAGCAAGCGGGCCAGGACTGAAGCTTTCTTT.

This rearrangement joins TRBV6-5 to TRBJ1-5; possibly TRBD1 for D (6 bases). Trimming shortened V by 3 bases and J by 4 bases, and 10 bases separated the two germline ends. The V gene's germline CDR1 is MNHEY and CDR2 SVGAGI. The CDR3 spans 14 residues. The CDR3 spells CASSYRQVNQPQHF. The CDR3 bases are TGTGCCAGCAGTTATCGACAGGTAAATCAGCCCCAGCATTTT.

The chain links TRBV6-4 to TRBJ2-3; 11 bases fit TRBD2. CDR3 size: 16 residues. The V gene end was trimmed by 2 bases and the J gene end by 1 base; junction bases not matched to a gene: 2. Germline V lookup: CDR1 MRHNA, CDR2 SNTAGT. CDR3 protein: CASSDTSGSGTDTQYF. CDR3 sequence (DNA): TGTGCCAGCAGTGACACTAGCGGGAGCGGCACAGATACGCAGTATTTT.

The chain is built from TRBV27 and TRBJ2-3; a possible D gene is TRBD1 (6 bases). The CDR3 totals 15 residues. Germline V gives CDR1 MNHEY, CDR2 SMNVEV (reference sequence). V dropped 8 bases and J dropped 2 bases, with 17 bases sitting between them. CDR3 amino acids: CASATRGPPTDTQYF. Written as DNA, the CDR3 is TGTGCCAGCGCTACCAGGGGACCGCCCACAGATACGCAGTATTTT.

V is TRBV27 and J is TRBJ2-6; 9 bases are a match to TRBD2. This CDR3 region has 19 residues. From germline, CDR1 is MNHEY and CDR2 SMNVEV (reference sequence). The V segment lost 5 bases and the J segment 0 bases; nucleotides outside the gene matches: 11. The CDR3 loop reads CASSPRGSGSTSGANVLTF. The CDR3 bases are TGTGCCAGCAGTCCCCGGGGTAGCGGGAGTACCTCTGGGGCCAACGTCCTGACTTTC.

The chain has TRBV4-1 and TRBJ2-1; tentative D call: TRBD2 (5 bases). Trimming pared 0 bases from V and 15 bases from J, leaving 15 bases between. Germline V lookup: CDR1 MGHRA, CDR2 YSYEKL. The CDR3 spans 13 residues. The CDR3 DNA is TGCGCCAGCAGCCAAGAGGGAGTGAAGGGCATGTTCTTC. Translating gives CASSQEGVKGMFF.

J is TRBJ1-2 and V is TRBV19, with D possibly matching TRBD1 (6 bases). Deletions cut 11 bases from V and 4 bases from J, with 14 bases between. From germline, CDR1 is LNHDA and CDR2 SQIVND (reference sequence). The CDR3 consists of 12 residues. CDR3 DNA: TGTGCCGTCAACAGGGAGACCTATGGCTACACCTTC. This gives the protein CAVNRETYGYTF.

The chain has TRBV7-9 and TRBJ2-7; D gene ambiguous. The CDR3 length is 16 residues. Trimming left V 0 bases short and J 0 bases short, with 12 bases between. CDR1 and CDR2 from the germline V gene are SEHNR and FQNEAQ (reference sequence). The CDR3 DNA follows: TGTGCCAGCAGCTTAGCCCGCCCCGGTCACTCCTACGAGCAGTACTTC. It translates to CASSLARPGHSYEQYF.

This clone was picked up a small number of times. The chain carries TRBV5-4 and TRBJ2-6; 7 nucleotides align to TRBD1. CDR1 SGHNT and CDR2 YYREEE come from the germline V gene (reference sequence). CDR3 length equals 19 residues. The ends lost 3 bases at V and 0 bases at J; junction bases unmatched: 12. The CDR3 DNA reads TGTGCCAGCAGCTGTACCCCAGGGGGTGACGCCTCTGGGGCCAACGTCCTGACTTTC. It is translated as CASSCTPGGDASGANVLTF.

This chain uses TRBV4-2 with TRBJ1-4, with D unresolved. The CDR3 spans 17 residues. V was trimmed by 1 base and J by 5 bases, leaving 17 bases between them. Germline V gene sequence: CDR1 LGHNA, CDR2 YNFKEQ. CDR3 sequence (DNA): TGTGCCAGCAGCCAAGGACCCCGCCGAGAGGGAAATGAAAAACTGTTTTTT. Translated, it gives CASSQGPRREGNEKLFF.

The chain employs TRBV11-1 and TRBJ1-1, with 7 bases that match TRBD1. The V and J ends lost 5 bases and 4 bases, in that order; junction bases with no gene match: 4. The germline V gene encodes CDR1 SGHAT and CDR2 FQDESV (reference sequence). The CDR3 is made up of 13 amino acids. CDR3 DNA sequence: TGTGCCAGCAGCGCGACAGGGACCACTGAAGCTTTCTTT. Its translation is CASSATGTTEAFF.

This CDR3 is CASSQPNCGRAYELFF. In nucleotides, the CDR3 is TGTGCCAGCAGCCAGCCGAATTGCGGGAGGGCCTATGAGCTGTTTTTT. The V call is TRBV16, the J call TRBJ2-2, with TRBD2 matching over 9 bases. Trimming removed 3 bases from V and 11 bases from J; junction bases left unmatched: 13. This CDR3 is built from 16 residues. Per the germline V gene, CDR1 is KGHSY and CDR2 is FQNENV.

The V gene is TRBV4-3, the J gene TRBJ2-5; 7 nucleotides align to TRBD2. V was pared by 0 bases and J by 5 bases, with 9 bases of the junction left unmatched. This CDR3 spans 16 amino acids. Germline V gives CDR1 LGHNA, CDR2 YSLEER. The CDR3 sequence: CASSQDRGGSGETQYF. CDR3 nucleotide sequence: TGCGCCAGCAGCCAAGATCGGGGCGGGAGTGGTGAGACCCAGTACTTC.

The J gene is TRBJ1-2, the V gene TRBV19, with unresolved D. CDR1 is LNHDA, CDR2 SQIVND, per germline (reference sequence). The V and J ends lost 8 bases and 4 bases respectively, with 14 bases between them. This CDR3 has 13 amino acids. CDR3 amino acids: CASGGPGSYGYTF. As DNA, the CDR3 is TGTGCCAGTGGCGGTCCGGGGTCCTATGGCTACACCTTC. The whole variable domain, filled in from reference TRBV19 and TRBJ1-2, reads DGGITQSPKYLFRKEGQNVTLSCEQNLNHDAMYWYRQDPGQGLRLIYYSQIVNDFQKGDIAEGYSVSREKKESFPLTVTSAQKNPTAFYLCASGGPGSYGYTFGSGTRLTVV.

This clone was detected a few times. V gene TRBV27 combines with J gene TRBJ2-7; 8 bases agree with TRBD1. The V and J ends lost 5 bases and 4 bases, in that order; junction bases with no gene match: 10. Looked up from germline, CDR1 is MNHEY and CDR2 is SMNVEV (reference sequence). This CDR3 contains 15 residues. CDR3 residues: CASSPRGTGCYEQYF. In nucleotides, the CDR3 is TGTGCCAGCAGTCCCCGTGGGACAGGTTGTTACGAGCAGTACTTC.

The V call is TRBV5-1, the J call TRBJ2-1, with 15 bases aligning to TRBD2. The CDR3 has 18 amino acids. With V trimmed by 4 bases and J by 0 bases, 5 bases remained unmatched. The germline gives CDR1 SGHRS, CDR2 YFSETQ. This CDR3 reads CASSQGLAGGSSYNEQFF. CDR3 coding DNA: TGCGCCAGCAGCCAGGGACTAGCGGGAGGCAGCTCCTACAATGAGCAGTTCTTC. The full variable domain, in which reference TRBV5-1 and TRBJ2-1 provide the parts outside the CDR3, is KAGVTQTPRYLIKTRGQQVTLSCSPISGHRSVSWYQQTPGQGLQFLFEYFSETQRNKGNFPGRFSGRQFSNSRSEMNVSTLELGDSALYLCASSQGLAGGSSYNEQFFGPGTRLTVL.

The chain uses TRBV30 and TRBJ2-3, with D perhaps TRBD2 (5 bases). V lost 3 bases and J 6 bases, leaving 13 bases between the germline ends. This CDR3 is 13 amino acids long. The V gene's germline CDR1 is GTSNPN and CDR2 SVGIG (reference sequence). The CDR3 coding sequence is TGTGCCTGGAGGTTACGCGAGGGCGATACGCAGTATTTT. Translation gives CAWRLREGDTQYF.

The DNA for the CDR3 is TGTGCCAGCAGTTCCCCGGTCCTCACAGATACGCAGTATTTT. Translation gives CASSSPVLTDTQYF. The V gene is TRBV6-5, the J gene TRBJ2-3, with D unresolved. V was trimmed by 4 bases and J by 2 bases, leaving 10 bases between them. The CDR3 covers 14 residues. CDR1 and CDR2 (germline): MNHEY, SVGAGI.

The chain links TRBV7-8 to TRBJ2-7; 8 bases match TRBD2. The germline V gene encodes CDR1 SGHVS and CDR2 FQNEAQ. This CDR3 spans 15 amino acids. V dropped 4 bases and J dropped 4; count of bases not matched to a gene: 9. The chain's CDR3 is CASSSKGRLAYEQYF. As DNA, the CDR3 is TGTGCCAGCAGCTCTAAGGGGAGACTAGCGTACGAGCAGTACTTC.

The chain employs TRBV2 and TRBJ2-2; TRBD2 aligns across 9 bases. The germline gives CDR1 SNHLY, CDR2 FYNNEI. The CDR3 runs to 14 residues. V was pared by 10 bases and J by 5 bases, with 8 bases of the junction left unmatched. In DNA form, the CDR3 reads TGTGCCATCCGTATGGCGGGAGGGACCGGGGAGCTGTTTTTT. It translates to CAIRMAGGTGELFF.